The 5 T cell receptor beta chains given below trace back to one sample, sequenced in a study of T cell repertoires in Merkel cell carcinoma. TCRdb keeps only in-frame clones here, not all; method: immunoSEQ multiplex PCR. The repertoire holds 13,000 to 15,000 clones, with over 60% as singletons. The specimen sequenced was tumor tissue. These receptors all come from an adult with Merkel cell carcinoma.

The CDR3 bases are TGCGCCAGCAGCCAAGAGAGGGACAGGGTCTTCACAGATACGCAGTATTTT. This sequence encodes CASSQERDRVFTDTQYF. This chain links TRBV4-1 with TRBJ2-3, with TRBD1 identical over 9 bases. Germline trimming cut 0 bases from V and 2 bases from J; bases unmatched to any gene: 6. From germline, CDR1 is MGHRA and CDR2 YSYEKL. The CDR3 is 17 amino acids.

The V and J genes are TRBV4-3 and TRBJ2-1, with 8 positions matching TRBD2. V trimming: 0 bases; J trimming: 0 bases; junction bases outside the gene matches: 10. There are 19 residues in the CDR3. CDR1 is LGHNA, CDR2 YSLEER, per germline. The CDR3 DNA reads TGCGCCAGCAGCCAAGATGCCGCCGGGGGGGCGAACTCCTACAATGAGCAGTTCTTC. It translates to CASSQDAAGGANSYNEQFF.

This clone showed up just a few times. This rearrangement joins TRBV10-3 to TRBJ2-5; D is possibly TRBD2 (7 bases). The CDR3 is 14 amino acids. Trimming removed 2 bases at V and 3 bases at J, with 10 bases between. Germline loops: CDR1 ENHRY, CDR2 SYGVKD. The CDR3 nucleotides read TGTGCCATCAGTGAGGGAGGGGGGGAAGAGACCCAGTACTTC. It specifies CAISEGGGEETQYF.

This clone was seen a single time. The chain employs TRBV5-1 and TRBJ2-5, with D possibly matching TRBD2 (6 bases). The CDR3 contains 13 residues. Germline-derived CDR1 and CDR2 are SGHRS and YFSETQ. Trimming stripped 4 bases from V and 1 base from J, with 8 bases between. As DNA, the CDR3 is TGCGCCAGCAGCCGGGACTTCCAAGAGACCCAGTACTTC. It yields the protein CASSRDFQETQYF.

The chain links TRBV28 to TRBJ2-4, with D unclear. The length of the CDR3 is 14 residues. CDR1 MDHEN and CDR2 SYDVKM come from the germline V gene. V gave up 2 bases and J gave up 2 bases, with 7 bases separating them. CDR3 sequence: CASSLVQSKNIQYF. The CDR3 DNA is TGTGCCAGCAGTTTAGTACAGTCCAAAAACATTCAGTACTTC.